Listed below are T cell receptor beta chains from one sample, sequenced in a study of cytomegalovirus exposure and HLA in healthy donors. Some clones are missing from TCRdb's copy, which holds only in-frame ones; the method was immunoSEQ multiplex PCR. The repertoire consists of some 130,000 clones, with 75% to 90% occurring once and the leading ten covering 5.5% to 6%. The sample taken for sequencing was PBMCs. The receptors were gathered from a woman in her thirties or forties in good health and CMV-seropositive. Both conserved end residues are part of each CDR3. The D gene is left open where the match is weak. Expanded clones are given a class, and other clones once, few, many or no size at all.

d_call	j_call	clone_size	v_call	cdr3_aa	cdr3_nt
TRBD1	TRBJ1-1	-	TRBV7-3	CASSSQGDTEAFF	TGTGCCAGCAGCTCCCAGGGGGACACTGAAGCTTTCTTT
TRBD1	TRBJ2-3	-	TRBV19	CAILSPDRGDGGTQYF	TGTGCCATCCTTAGTCCCGACAGGGGAGACGGCGGTACGCAGTATTTT
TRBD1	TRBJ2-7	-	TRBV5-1	CASSLGTGIFNEQYF	TGCGCCAGCAGCTTAGGGACAGGGATATTCAACGAGCAGTACTTC
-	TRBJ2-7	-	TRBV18	CASSPLGPTVPGLYEQYF	TGTGCCAGCTCACCACTGGGGCCGACAGTCCCGGGCTTGTACGAGCAGTACTTC
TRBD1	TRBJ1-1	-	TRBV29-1	CSGLGQGDTEAFF	TGCAGCGGATTGGGACAGGGCGACACTGAAGCTTTCTTT
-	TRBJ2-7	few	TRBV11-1	CASSLGSAYEQYF	TGTGCCAGCAGCTTAGGGTCAGCCTACGAGCAGTACTTC
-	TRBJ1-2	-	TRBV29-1	CSVEGAEHYGYTF	TGCAGCGTTGAAGGGGCAGAACACTATGGCTACACCTTC
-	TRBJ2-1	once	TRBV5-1	CASSEVQGRGEQFF	TGCGCCAGCAGCGAGGTACAGGGTCGCGGTGAGCAGTTCTTC
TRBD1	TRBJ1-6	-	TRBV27	CASSLSGTGGSPLHF	TGTGCCAGCAGTTTATCCGGGACAGGGGGATCACCCCTCCACTTT
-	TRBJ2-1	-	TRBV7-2	CASSLVYEQFF	TGTGCCAGCAGCTTAGTCTATGAGCAGTTCTTC
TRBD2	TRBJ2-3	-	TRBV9	CASSVPPSGIGTDTQYF	TGTGCCAGCAGCGTACCTCCTAGCGGGATAGGTACAGATACGCAGTATTTT
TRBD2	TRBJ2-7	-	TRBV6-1	CAGGTSGDSYEQYF	TGTGCCGGAGGGACTAGCGGGGATTCCTACGAGCAGTACTTC
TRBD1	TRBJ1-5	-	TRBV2	CASSAGTGLKDQPQHF	TGTGCCAGCAGTGCTGGGACAGGGTTGAAGGATCAGCCCCAGCATTTT
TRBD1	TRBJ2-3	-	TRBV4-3	CASSQETRNRGQTDTQYF	TGCGCCAGCAGCCAAGAAACGAGGAACAGGGGGCAGACAGATACGCAGTATTTT
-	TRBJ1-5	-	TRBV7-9	CASSLVMGEGIHQPQHF	TGTGCCAGCAGCTTAGTGATGGGGGAGGGCATTCATCAGCCCCAGCATTTT
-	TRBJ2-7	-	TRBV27	CASSLGYSSYEQYF	TGTGCCAGCAGTTTAGGGTACAGCTCCTACGAGCAGTACTTC
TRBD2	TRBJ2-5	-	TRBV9	CASSVGTSGQETQYF	TGTGCCAGCAGCGTAGGAACTAGCGGACAAGAGACCCAGTACTTC
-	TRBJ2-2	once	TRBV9	CASSVEELGELFF	TGTGCCAGCAGCGTAGAGGAGCTCGGGGAGCTGTTTTTT
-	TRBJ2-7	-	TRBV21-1	CASSIDWTRSYEQYF	TGTGCCAGCAGCATCGATTGGACTAGATCCTACGAGCAGTACTTC
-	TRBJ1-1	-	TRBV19	CASSQGNTEAFF	TGTGCCAGTAGCCAGGGGAACACTGAAGCTTTCTTT
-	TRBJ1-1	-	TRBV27	CASSSWTEAFF	TGTGCCAGCTCCAGTTGGACTGAAGCTTTCTTT
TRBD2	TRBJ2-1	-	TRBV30	CAWSVRGGGEQFF	TGTGCCTGGAGTGTGCGGGGGGGCGGGGAGCAGTTCTTC
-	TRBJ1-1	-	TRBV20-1	CSVSRTAEAFF	TGCAGCGTATCCAGGACAGCTGAAGCTTTCTTT
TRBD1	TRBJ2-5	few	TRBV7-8	CASSTGQGKETQYF	TGTGCCAGCAGCACCGGACAGGGCAAAGAGACCCAGTACTTC
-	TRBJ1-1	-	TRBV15	CATSRVGRALTEAFF	TGTGCCACCAGCAGAGTGGGCAGGGCTTTGACTGAAGCTTTCTTT
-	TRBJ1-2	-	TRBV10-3	CAISERGDGGYTF	TGTGCCATCAGTGAGCGGGGGGACGGTGGCTACACCTTC
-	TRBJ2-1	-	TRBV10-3	CAISGLADNEQFF	TGTGCCATCAGTGGGCTAGCAGACAATGAGCAGTTCTTC
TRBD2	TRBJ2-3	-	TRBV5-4	CASSAQLAGGADTQYF	TGTGCCAGCAGCGCCCAACTAGCGGGGGGGGCAGATACGCAGTATTTT
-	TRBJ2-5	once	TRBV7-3	CASSAQGQETQYF	TGTGCCAGCAGCGCACAGGGTCAAGAGACCCAGTACTTC
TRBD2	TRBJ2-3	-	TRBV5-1	CASSATSGSRADTQYF	TGCGCCAGCAGCGCCACTAGCGGGAGTAGGGCAGATACGCAGTATTTT
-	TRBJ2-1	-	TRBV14	CASSTGFLVNEQFF	TGTGCCAGCAGCACAGGGTTTTTAGTCAACGAGCAGTTCTTC
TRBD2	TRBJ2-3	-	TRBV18	CASSPRPGTSGRTDTQYF	TGTGCCAGCTCACCTCGTCCCGGGACTAGCGGGAGGACAGATACGCAGTATTTT
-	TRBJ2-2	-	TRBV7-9	CASQNTGELFF	TGTGCCAGCCAAAACACCGGGGAGCTGTTTTTT
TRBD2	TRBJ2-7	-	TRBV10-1	CASSESQLAGVYEQYF	TGCGCCAGCAGTGAGTCGCAACTAGCGGGAGTCTACGAGCAGTACTTC
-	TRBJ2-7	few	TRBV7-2	CASRVSSGSYEQYF	TGTGCCAGCAGAGTGAGTAGCGGATCCTACGAGCAGTACTTC
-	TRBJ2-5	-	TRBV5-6	CASSLFGATETQYF	TGTGCCAGCAGCCTTTTCGGAGCTACAGAGACCCAGTACTTC
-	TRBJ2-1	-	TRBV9	CASSVGLNNEQFF	TGTGCCAGCAGCGTAGGACTGAACAATGAGCAGTTCTTC
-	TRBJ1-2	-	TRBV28	CASSQTEEGYTF	TGTGCCAGCAGTCAAACGGAGGAGGGCTACACCTTC
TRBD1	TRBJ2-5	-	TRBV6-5	CATGTGARETQYF	TGTGCCACCGGGACAGGGGCTCGAGAGACCCAGTACTTC
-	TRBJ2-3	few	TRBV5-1	CASSIGLSTDTQYF	TGCGCCAGCAGCATCGGACTAAGCACAGATACGCAGTATTTT